This passage covers 9 T cell receptor beta chains from one sample sequenced in a study of response to subunit inactivated influenza vaccine. TCRdb called the RT-PCR reads again in MiXCR, with one record for every CDR3 protein. The sample has more than 700,000 distinct CDR3 sequences, 21% seen once; the top ten hold roughly 10%. Sequenced material: PBMCs from blood, taken 4 to 6 days after vaccination. The receptors come from a man aged 50-59 years who received an inactivated influenza vaccine.

This chain's CDR3 is CASAGTELNTEAFF. CDR3 DNA sequence: TGTGCCAGCGCCGGGACCGAGCTGAACACTGAAGCTTTCTTT. The rearrangement uses TRBV9 and TRBJ1-1; tentative D call: TRBD1 (5 bases). CDR3 length equals 14 residues. Germline V gene data show CDR1 as SGDLS and CDR2 as YYNGEE. Trimming shortened V by 7 bases and J by 0 bases, and 13 bases separated the two germline ends.

The V call is TRBV7-9, the J call TRBJ2-1; 8 bases align to TRBD1. Unmatched junction bases numbered 10, after V lost 5 bases and J lost 4 bases. Germline V gene sequence: CDR1 SEHNR, CDR2 FQNEAQ (reference sequence). The CDR3 runs to 16 residues. CDR3 DNA: TGTGCCAGCAGCACCAACAGGGGGAGATATTACAATGAGCAGTTCTTC. This sequence encodes CASSTNRGRYYNEQFF.

This chain connects TRBV28 to TRBJ2-7, with D possibly being TRBD2 (5 bases). This CDR3 spans 11 amino acids. V was cut by 7 bases and J by 7 bases, with 11 bases left in between. Germline lookup yields CDR1 MDHEN and CDR2 SYDVKM. CDR3 region: CASKRGREQYF. In DNA form, the CDR3 reads TGTGCCAGCAAGCGTGGGAGAGAGCAGTACTTC.

The table lists this clonotype with a count of one. The rearrangement joins TRBV10-3 to TRBJ2-5, with D uncertain. This CDR3 has 13 amino acids. From germline, CDR1 is ENHRY and CDR2 SYGVKD. V lost 5 bases, J lost 1 base, and 8 bases lay in between. The CDR3 nucleotides are TGTGCCATCAGTAAGACCGGCCAAGAGACCCAGTACTTC. It yields the protein CAISKTGQETQYF.

In this sample, this clonotype turned up a few times. The J gene is TRBJ2-2, the V gene TRBV12-3 or TRBV12-4, with TRBD1 matching 8 bases. This CDR3 has 14 amino acids. V was pared by 5 bases and J by 4 bases, with 3 bases of the junction left unmatched. CDR3 coding DNA: TGTGCCAGCAGTATGGACAGGGTCACCGGGGAGCTGTTTTTT. This codes for CASSMDRVTGELFF.

The J gene is TRBJ2-1, the V gene TRBV7-6; maybe TRBD1 (6 bases). V dropped 4 bases and J dropped 4 bases, with 14 bases sitting between them. The CDR3 loop spans 15 amino acids. Germline loops: CDR1 SGHVS, CDR2 FNYEAQ. The CDR3, as DNA: TGTGCCAGCAGCTCTCACTTAGACAGGTACAATGAGCAGTTCTTC. It codes for CASSSHLDRYNEQFF. The entire variable domain, with the rest obtained from reference TRBV7-6 and TRBJ2-1, is as follows: GAGVSQSPRYKVTKRGQDVALRCDPISGHVSLYWYRQALGQGPEFLTYFNYEAQQDKSGLPNDRFSAERPEGSISTLTIQRTEQRDSAMYRCASSSHLDRYNEQFFGPGTRLTVL.

J is TRBJ1-1 and V is TRBV6-2 or TRBV6-3, with 7 bases aligning to TRBD1. The J segment lost 0 bases and the V segment lost 3 bases, leaving 16 bases of the junction unmatched. The CDR3 covers 19 residues. Germline V CDR1 and CDR2: MNHEY, SVGEGT. CDR3: CASSYDGTAFSPLNTEAFF. In DNA, the CDR3 is TGTGCCAGCAGTTATGATGGGACAGCTTTTTCCCCCCTGAACACTGAAGCTTTCTTT.

V and J are TRBV12-3 or TRBV12-4 and TRBJ2-2; D call uncertain. Trimming shortened V by 5 bases and J by 0 bases, and 10 bases separated the two germline ends. The CDR3 is made up of 15 amino acids. CDR3 coding DNA: TGTGCCAGCAGTGCGACTGGACCGAACACCGGGGAGCTGTTTTTT. Translation gives CASSATGPNTGELFF.

The V call is TRBV29-1, the J call TRBJ1-2, with 11 positions matching TRBD1. The germline V gene encodes CDR1 SQVTM and CDR2 ANQGSEA. The CDR3 is 14 residues long. The V gene end was trimmed by 2 bases and the J gene end by 7 bases; junction bases not matched to a gene: 6. CDR3 sequence (DNA): TGCAGCGTTGAATTGAGGACAGGGGGCTTTGGCTACACCTTC. It specifies CSVELRTGGFGYTF. Variable domain in full (rest from reference TRBV29-1 and TRBJ1-2): SAVISQKPSRDICQRGTSLTIQCQVDSQVTMMFWYRQQPGQSLTLIATANQGSEATYESGFVIDKFPISRPNLTFSTLTVSNMSPEDSSIYLCSVELRTGGFGYTFGSGTRLTVV.